This T cell receptor beta chain was sequenced for a study of T-cell reconstitution after alpha-beta-depleted transplantation in children. Preparation of the TCRbeta library was carried out with unique molecular identifiers. TCRdb fed the PCR reads into MiXCR, producing one record per CDR3 protein. The sample yields about 230,000 distinct CDR3 sequences, more than 7.5% seen once. This clonotype was seen repeatedly, ten times or more. The CDR3 loop spans 13 amino acids. With 3 bases removed from V and 7 bases from J, the gap between germline ends came to 12 bases. Germline V gives CDR1 LGHNA, CDR2 YNFKEQ.

V is TRBV4-2 and J is TRBJ1-2; D not resolved. Sequenced here: PBMCs from the stem cell graft donor, sampled from the stem cell graft. The receptor comes from a human donor who donated a stem cell graft to a child with SCID. CDR3 residues: CASSHRSAAGYTF. DNA for the CDR3: TGTGCCAGCAGCCACCGGTCGGCGGCTGGCTACACCTTC.